The T cell receptor beta chain under discussion was sequenced for a study of cytomegalovirus exposure and HLA in healthy donors. Study-wide background: Earlier, 150 million to 200 million T cells were analyzed, and about 120 million unique TCR beta sequences were found among them. Overall study findings and caveats: Donors belonging to an Asian-associated ancestry cluster reportedly showed fewer N-insertions in productive TCRs than the approximately 700-donor mean, according to what a later analysis found. For TCR beta chains, V- and J-gene trimming was later linked to a missense DCLRE1C variant.

CDR3 length: 14 amino acids. Germline-derived CDR1 and CDR2 are GTSNPN and SVGIG (reference sequence). V shed 3 bases and J shed 0 bases, with 9 bases lying between them. Notes on this clone: Its target is not known.

Primers for the PCR totalled 60 Vbeta and 13 Jbeta. The method was immunoSEQ multiplex PCR; TCRdb's version includes in-frame clones alone and lacks a portion of them. The table shows 95,000 to 150,000 clones, with roughly 82% occurring only once. Sequencing was carried out using PBMCs. This sequence was found in a young man in good health and CMV-seropositive. This chain uses TRBV30 with TRBJ1-5, with D perhaps TRBD1 (5 bases). The CDR3 sequence is CAWRRGFSNQPQHF. In DNA form, the CDR3 reads TGTGCCTGGAGGCGGGGGTTTAGCAATCAGCCCCAGCATTTT.